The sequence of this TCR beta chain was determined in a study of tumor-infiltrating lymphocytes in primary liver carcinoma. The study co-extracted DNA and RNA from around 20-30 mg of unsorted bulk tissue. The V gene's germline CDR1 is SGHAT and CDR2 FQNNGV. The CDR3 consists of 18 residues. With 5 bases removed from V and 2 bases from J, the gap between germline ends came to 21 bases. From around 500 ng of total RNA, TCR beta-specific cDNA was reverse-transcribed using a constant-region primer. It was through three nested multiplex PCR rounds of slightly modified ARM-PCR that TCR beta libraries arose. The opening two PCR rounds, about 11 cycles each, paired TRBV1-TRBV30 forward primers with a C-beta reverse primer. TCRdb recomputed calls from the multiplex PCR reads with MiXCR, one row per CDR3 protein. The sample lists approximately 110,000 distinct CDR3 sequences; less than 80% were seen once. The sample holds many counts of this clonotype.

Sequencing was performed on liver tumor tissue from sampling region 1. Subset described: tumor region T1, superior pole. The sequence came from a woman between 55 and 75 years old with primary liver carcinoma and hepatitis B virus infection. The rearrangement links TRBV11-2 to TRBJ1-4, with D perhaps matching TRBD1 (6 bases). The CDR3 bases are TGTGCCAGCAGCGGTAGACAGGTACCGTCGAGGACTAATGAAAAACTGTTTTTT. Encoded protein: CASSGRQVPSRTNEKLFF.